Listed below are T cell receptor beta chains from one sample, sequenced in a study of control samples from healthy donors and cancer patients. Some clones are missing from TCRdb's copy, which holds only in-frame ones; the method was immunoSEQ multiplex PCR. Seen here are approximately 88,000 clones, roughly 92% observed once, and the top ten hold around 0.95%. Material: blood. Receptor source: a woman under 40 in good health. CDR3s include the opening cysteine and the closing phenylalanine or tryptophan. The order of the fields is V gene, J gene, D gene, clone size, CDR3 DNA, CDR3 protein. The D gene is left open where the match is weak. Expanded clones are given a class, and other clones once, few, many or no size at all.

>TRBV11-1|TRBJ1-1|-|-
TGTGCCAGCAGCTTTGGAAGGGCAGTTGAAGCTTTCTTT
CASSFGRAVEAFF
>TRBV2|TRBJ1-5|TRBD1|-
TGTGCCAGCAGTGATGGGACAGGGAGGGGTCAGCCCCAGCATTTT
CASSDGTGRGQPQHF
>TRBV14|TRBJ2-7|-|-
TGTGCCAGCAGCCAAAGGGGCAGGCCCCTTTACGAGCAGTACTTC
CASSQRGRPLYEQYF
>TRBV20-1|TRBJ1-4|-|-
TGCAGTGCTAGTGGATCACCTTCCGCAACTAATGAAAAACTGTTTTTT
CSASGSPSATNEKLFF
>TRBV4-1|TRBJ1-2|TRBD1|-
TGCGCCAGCAGCCAAGCTAATCGTGGAACAGGGGGCGGCTACACCTTC
CASSQANRGTGGGYTF
>TRBV6-5|TRBJ1-5|-|-
TGTGCCAGCAATCATCAGGATTATAGCAATCAGCCCCAGCATTTT
CASNHQDYSNQPQHF
>TRBV7-3|TRBJ2-3|TRBD1|-
TGTGCCAGCAGCTCCTCGGGACAGGGGACAGATACGCAGTATTTT
CASSSSGQGTDTQYF
>TRBV5-1|TRBJ2-7|TRBD1|-
TGCGCCAGCAGCTTGAACAGGGGCGTCTACGAGCAGTACTTC
CASSLNRGVYEQYF
>TRBV2|TRBJ2-7|-|-
TGTGCCAGCAGTGAGGCCAGGTATACCTACGAGCAGTACTTC
CASSEARYTYEQYF
>TRBV4-1|TRBJ1-6|-|medium-sized
TGCGCCAGCAGACAAGAAAGCCAGCTTAATTCACCCCTCCACTTT
CASRQESQLNSPLHF
>TRBV10-3|TRBJ1-6|-|-
TGTGCCATCAGTGAGTCGGGGCAGGGGATTTCCCCCCTCCACTTT
CAISESGQGISPLHF
>TRBV29-1|TRBJ2-7|TRBD2|-
TGCAGCGTTGAAGATCGGCGGGAGGGTTACGAGCAGTACTTC
CSVEDRREGYEQYF
>TRBV20-1|TRBJ2-7|-|-
TGCAGTGCTAGTCAGGGAGTGGCCTACGAGCAGTACTTC
CSASQGVAYEQYF
>TRBV18|TRBJ2-3|-|few
TGTGCCAGCTCACCAACCCAACAGGGAAGCACAGATACGCAGTATTTT
CASSPTQQGSTDTQYF
>TRBV21-1|TRBJ1-4|-|-
TGTGCCAGCGCCAGAGGGGCGACTAATGAAAAACTGTTTTTT
CASARGATNEKLFF
>TRBV28|TRBJ2-5|-|once
TGTGCCAGCAGCCGAATCGGGCTCCTGGAGACCCAGTACTTC
CASSRIGLLETQYF
>TRBV5-6|TRBJ2-7|-|-
TGTGCCAGCAGCCGTAGACAGATGTCCTCCTACGAGCAGTACTTC
CASSRRQMSSYEQYF
>TRBV28|TRBJ1-2|-|-
TGTGCCAGCAGTATATCGGGCAGGGGTGGCTACACCTTC
CASSISGRGGYTF
>TRBV4-1|TRBJ1-1|-|-
TGCGCCAGCAGCCAAGATCAGGGGCCTAACTTCAACACTGAAGCTTTCTTT
CASSQDQGPNFNTEAFF
>TRBV19|TRBJ1-2|TRBD1|-
TGTGCCAGTAGTATCCCCTCGACAGGGAGCTATGGCTACACCTTC
CASSIPSTGSYGYTF
>TRBV19|TRBJ2-2|-|once
TGTGCCAGTAGAGGGGGATACACCGGGGAGCTGTTTTTT
CASRGGYTGELFF
>TRBV10-1|TRBJ2-1|-|once
TGCGCCAGCAGTGATAGGAGCGTCTCGGTCAATGAGCAGTTCTTC
CASSDRSVSVNEQFF
>TRBV5-1|TRBJ2-7|-|-
TGCGCCAGCAGCTTGGAAACCTACGAGCAGTACTTC
CASSLETYEQYF
>TRBV6-4|TRBJ2-5|TRBD1|-
TGTGCCAGCTCTCCGACGGGACAGGGAGGGCCCCAGTACTTC
CASSPTGQGGPQYF
>TRBV27|TRBJ2-3|-|-
TGTGCCAGCAGTTTTGTAGGCAACAGGGCAGATACGCAGTATTTT
CASSFVGNRADTQYF
>TRBV6-5|TRBJ1-4|-|-
TGTGCCAGCAGTTTCCGCCGGGACGCAACTAATGAAAAACTGTTTTTT
CASSFRRDATNEKLFF
>TRBV27|TRBJ1-1|-|-
TGTGCCAGCAGTTTAGTGGTCGGGGGCACTGAAGCTTTCTTT
CASSLVVGGTEAFF
>TRBV6-1|TRBJ2-1|TRBD2|-
TGTGCCAGCAGTGATCTTAGCGGGGGGGCGAATGAGCAGTTCTTC
CASSDLSGGANEQFF
>TRBV4-2|TRBJ2-3|TRBD2|-
TGTGCCAGCAGCCAAGTCGGGACTAGCGGCTCAGATACGCAGTATTTT
CASSQVGTSGSDTQYF
>TRBV5-6|TRBJ2-7|-|-
TGTGCCAGCAGCTTTACAGGTATGCACGAGCAGTACTTC
CASSFTGMHEQYF
>TRBV29-1|TRBJ2-5|TRBD2|-
TGCAGCGTTGACGAGACTAGCCCACTAGAGACCCAGTACTTC
CSVDETSPLETQYF
>TRBV30|TRBJ2-1|TRBD2|-
TGTGCCTGGAGTGCCCCTAGCGGGGGGCAGTTCTTC
CAWSAPSGGQFF
>TRBV18|TRBJ1-6|-|-
TGTGCCAGCTCACCAGGGGGGAGTAATTCACCCCTCCACTTT
CASSPGGSNSPLHF
>TRBV11-2|TRBJ1-1|-|-
TGTGCCAGCAGCAACGGTGGGGGGCGGAGGACTGAAGCTTTCTTT
CASSNGGGRRTEAFF
>TRBV6-5|TRBJ1-1|TRBD1|-
TGTGCCAGTCGGGACAGTCCAATGAACACTGAAGCTTTCTTT
CASRDSPMNTEAFF
>TRBV4-2|TRBJ1-6|-|-
TGTGCCAGCAGCCACCCCGGGGGGGTGCGGGATAATTCACCCCTCCACTTT
CASSHPGGVRDNSPLHF
>TRBV11-2|TRBJ1-2|TRBD1|once
TGTGCCAGCAGCTCACGGGACAGGGCTAACTATGGCTACACCTTC
CASSSRDRANYGYTF
>TRBV19|TRBJ2-3|-|-
TGTGCCAGTAGGGACTCACAGGGTGTTGCAGATACGCAGTATTTT
CASRDSQGVADTQYF
>TRBV6-5|TRBJ2-7|TRBD2|-
TGTGCCAGCAGGGGGGAGCGGGAGCCCATCTACGAGCAGTACTTC
CASRGEREPIYEQYF
>TRBV18|TRBJ1-2|-|-
TGTGCCACCTCACCCAGGGCGGATGGCTACACCTTC
CATSPRADGYTF
>TRBV5-1|TRBJ2-2|-|-
TGCGCCAGCAGCTTTTTCGGGATCGACACCGGGGAGCTGTTTTTT
CASSFFGIDTGELFF
>TRBV6-5|TRBJ2-7|TRBD2|few
TGTGCCAGCAGCTCACTAGCGGACTCCTACGAGCAGTACTTC
CASSSLADSYEQYF
>TRBV5-5|TRBJ2-3|TRBD2|-
TGTGCCAGCAGCTTGGGTAGGTGGGCTAGCGGGACCAGCACAGATACGCAGTATTTT
CASSLGRWASGTSTDTQYF
>TRBV7-9|TRBJ1-2|-|-
TGTGCCAGCAGCTTCCCGCGTTCGTATGGCTACACCTTC
CASSFPRSYGYTF
>TRBV9|TRBJ2-3|-|-
TGTGCCAGCAGCGTACAGGCCTCCGTGGATACGCAGTATTTT
CASSVQASVDTQYF
>TRBV4-1|TRBJ2-2|-|-
TGCGCCAGCAGCCAAGATCCCACCAACACCGGGGAGCTGTTTTTT
CASSQDPTNTGELFF
>TRBV30|TRBJ2-1|-|-
TGTGCCTGGAGTGCCCAAACTTACAATGAGCAGTTCTTC
CAWSAQTYNEQFF
>TRBV19|TRBJ1-1|-|once
TGTGCCAGTAGTATGCCACAGGGATCGTTCCAGAACACTGAAGCTTTCTTT
CASSMPQGSFQNTEAFF